This T cell receptor beta chain was profiled in a study of OX40 agonist ivuxolimab in advanced cancers. Regarding the complete study: Ivuxolimab was an agonistic, fully human IgG2 monoclonal antibody directed against OX40 (CD134), a costimulatory receptor. Intravenous ivuxolimab was administered to patients every 2 weeks at six dose levels: 0.01, 0.1, 0.3, 1.5, 3 and 10 mg/kg. Of the roughly 52 dose-escalation patients, hepatocellular carcinoma was present in about 20, melanoma in approximately 15, renal cell carcinoma in 9 and head and neck cancer in 9. The dose-escalation cohort was roughly 80% male with a mean age of about 65 years, ranging from roughly 23 to 79. Prior anti-PD-1, anti-PD-L1 or anti-CTLA-4 therapy was permitted, and approximately 41% of dose-escalation patients had received checkpoint inhibitors. Three dose-escalation patients achieved partial responses, one with hepatocellular carcinoma and two with cutaneous melanoma. Peripheral TCRbeta sequencing aimed to test whether ivuxolimab altered TCR sequence diversity and caused clonal T-cell expansion. The monotherapy dose-escalation portion (N ≈ 57 patients) of the phase I ivuxolimab trial is reported in the paper. Findings and caveats that apply to the study as a whole: Low levels of normalized T-cell clonal expansion were also seen in some patients who did not respond. At doses of 0.1 to 3.0 mg/kg, clonal expansion of both CD4+ and CD8+ blood T cells was observed from baseline to week 6. Partial responders in the 0.1-3.0 mg/kg groups had among the lowest normalized peripheral clonal expansion, especially among CD8+ T cells. After ivuxolimab, expanded clones were on average more numerous among CD8+ T cells than among CD4+ T cells. Which antigens the clonally expanded peripheral T cells were specific for was not determined.

Genomic DNA was extracted from sorted cells for sequencing of the TCRbeta CDR3 region. The immunoSEQ Assay was used to sequence the TCRbeta CDR3 regions. TCRdb stores this immuneACCESS table with in-frame sequences only. Part of the clones is absent; in the studies checked, under half of the shortfall reflects unresolved V genes, and no reason is known for the rest. This sample gives some 74,000 clones in total; less than 95% of them show up just once. Of the sample, about 0.35% falls within the top ten clones. Patients with autoimmune disease history or receiving systemic immunosuppression were excluded from the trial. In every dose cohort, peripheral blood was drawn for TCR sequencing at baseline, cycle 4 day 1, and cycle 7 day 1. Samples came from an open-label, multicenter, first-in-human phase I dose-escalation trial of ivuxolimab. Adults with locally advanced or metastatic head and neck squamous cell, hepatocellular, melanoma or renal cell carcinoma were enrolled in the trial. CD4+ and CD8+ T cells were sorted separately from peripheral blood before TCR sequencing.

Turning to this clone: Its recognized antigen is unknown. No base quality values were provided; no much bigger clone lies one nucleotide off.

This specimen consisted of CD4+ or CD8+ T cells sorted from blood, obtained in a trial of the OX40 agonist ivuxolimab. The receptor comes from an adult with an advanced solid tumor such as melanoma, head and neck, liver or kidney cancer.

The CDR3 region reads CARTDGQGNIEQFF. The nucleotide sequence reads as follows: TGTGCCAGAACAGACGGACAGGGGAATATTGAGCAGTTCTTC. The rearranged segments are TRBV19 and TRBJ2-1; a stretch of 9 junction bases matches TRBD1. V and J are trimmed by 9 bases and 9 bases, and the gene matches miss 12 bases of the junction. Looking up the germline V gene (reference sequence) yields CDR1 LNHDA and CDR2 SQIVND. The CDR3 starts with the cysteine, ends with the phenylalanine, and has 14 residues. CDR3 DNA only is kept here, 42 bases in frame from base 1.